One T cell receptor (beta chain) is described in this entry. This clonotype was found many times. The specificity of this receptor is unknown. The sample holds no much larger clone one base away, and base qualities are not on file. This record belongs to a study of blood T cells in healthy people across ages (dated by TCRdb to the mid-2010s). For the study in its entirety: Template switching captured roughly one uniquely barcoded TCR beta cDNA molecule per two T cells in model experiments. Age-related changes in TCR beta repertoire diversity were measured in the study by deep sequencing normalized with unique cDNA molecular identifiers. The donors were split into four age groups: young (average 16 years), middle-aged (over 35), aged (approximately 59) and long-lived (roughly 77). To avoid experimental bias, donors of different ages were randomly spread across the sequencing lanes. The study analyzed two additional independent replicas of 1 million unique cDNA reads from the same blood draw for two donors, one aged 18 to 29 and one aged 80 or older. The study at large found these results: As age increased, observed TCR beta diversity per million T cells dropped in a roughly linear way, and a significant reduction was already evident by age about 40. Compared with the aged group, the long-lived group had more naive CD4+ T cells, fewer expanded clones and increased TCR diversity, a pattern suggesting age selection. The percentage of naive T cells measured by flow cytometry correlated strongly with observed TCR beta diversity. Total diversity estimates from one million sequenced T cells were considered lower bounds and underestimates. Donor CMV infection status was unknown, potentially confounding age-related changes in expanded clonotypes. Since profiling was done on bulk unsorted PBMCs, naive and antigen-experienced compartments could not be conclusively compared.

Libraries were prepared through 5' RACE. Sequencing relied on an Illumina HiSeq 2500. A second PCR of about 7 to 12 cycles was run with a J-beta primer mix and a sample-barcoded 5' primer. A unique molecular identifier was introduced onto each TCR beta cDNA molecule by a template-switch 5' adaptor carrying 12 random nucleotides. Each sample yielded at least 3 million CDR3-containing paired-end reads. The Mint cDNA synthesis kit, primed by a TRBC-specific oligonucleotide, was used to synthesize first-strand cDNA from all RNA. All cDNA was treated with uracil-DNA glycosylase and then went through a first 18-cycle PCR with the universal primers M1SS and BC2_uni_R. In the paper's pipeline: For normalization, 1 million high-quality reads were randomly selected from each sample, with every read carrying a distinct molecular identifier. Instead of being binned into consensus sequences, reads that shared molecular identifiers were thrown out. MiTCR, set to a Q25 quality threshold and the strictest error-elimination algorithm, was used for CDR3 identification, clonotype clustering and error correction. A nonparametric unseen species model using Euler transformation provided a lower-bound estimate of total TCR beta diversity. TCRdb itself trimmed the public reads at Q25 with fastp, ran MiXCR and retained productive beta chains. Rows merge per CDR3 protein into single entries with the most common DNA and genes. The V and J calls were not made by the authors but by TCRdb's processing. The sample table contains around 870,000 distinct CDR3 sequences; only one count was recorded for under 35% of them. Roughly a sixth of the sample lies in the top ten.

CDR1 KGHSH and CDR2 LQKENI are derived from the germline V gene. Reading from cysteine to phenylalanine, the CDR3 counts 19 amino acids. Just the 57-base CDR3 DNA is kept, in frame starting at base 1. The V and J ends are trimmed by 2 bases and 0 bases, leaving 17 bases between them. Systemically healthy Caucasian individuals from Russia, 35 to 40 in total and aged 6 to 90 years, were included as donors. Ten milliliters of peripheral blood were drawn from each donor into EDTA-treated Vacutainer tubes. Ficoll-Paque density-gradient centrifugation was used to isolate PBMCs, with at least 6 million per sample. Trizol reagent was used to extract total RNA from PBMCs, with at least 6 micrograms per sample. The percentages of naive CD45RAhigh/CD27high T cells were determined by flow cytometry on a PBMC aliquot from every donor.

Sequenced material: blood. The chain is assembled from TRBV18 and TRBJ2-6; the D gene is not confidently resolved. This TCR derives from a woman aged 80 or older in good health. The nucleotide sequence reads TGTGCCAGCTCACCATCCAATCTACCATCTCGCTCTGGGGCCAACGTCCTGACTTTC. It translates as CASSPSNLPSRSGANVLTF.